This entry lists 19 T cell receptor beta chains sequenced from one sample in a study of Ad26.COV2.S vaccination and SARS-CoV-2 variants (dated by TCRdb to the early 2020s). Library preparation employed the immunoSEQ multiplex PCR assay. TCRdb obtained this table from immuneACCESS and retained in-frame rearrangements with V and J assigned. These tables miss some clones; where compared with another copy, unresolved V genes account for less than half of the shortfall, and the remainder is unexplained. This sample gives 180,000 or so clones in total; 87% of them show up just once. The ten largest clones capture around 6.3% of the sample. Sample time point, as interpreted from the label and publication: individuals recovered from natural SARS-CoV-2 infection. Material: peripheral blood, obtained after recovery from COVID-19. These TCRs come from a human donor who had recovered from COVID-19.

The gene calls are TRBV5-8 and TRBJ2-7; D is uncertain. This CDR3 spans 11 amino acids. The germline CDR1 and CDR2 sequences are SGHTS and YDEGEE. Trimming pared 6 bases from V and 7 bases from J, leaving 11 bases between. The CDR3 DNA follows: TGTGCCAGCACCGCCTCTGGGGAGCAGTACTTC. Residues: CASTASGEQYF. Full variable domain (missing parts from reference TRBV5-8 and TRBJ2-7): EAGVTQSPTHLIKTRGQQATLRCSPISGHTSVYWYQQALGLGLQFLLWYDEGEERNRGNFPPRFSGRQFPNYSSELNVNALELEDSALYLCASTASGEQYFGPGTRLTVT.

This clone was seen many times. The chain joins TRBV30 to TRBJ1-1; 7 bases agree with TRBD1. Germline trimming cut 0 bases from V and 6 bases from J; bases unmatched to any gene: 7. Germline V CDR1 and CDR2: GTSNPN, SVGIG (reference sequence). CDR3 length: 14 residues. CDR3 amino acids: CAWSVSRGRAEAFF. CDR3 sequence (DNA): TGTGCCTGGAGTGTATCCAGGGGGAGGGCTGAAGCTTTCTTT.

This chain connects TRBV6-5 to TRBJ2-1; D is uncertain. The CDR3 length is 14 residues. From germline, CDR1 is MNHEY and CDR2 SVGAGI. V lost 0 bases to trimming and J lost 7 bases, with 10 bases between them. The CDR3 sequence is CASSYSRKRNEQFF. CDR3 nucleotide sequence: TGTGCCAGCAGTTACTCCCGGAAAAGAAATGAGCAGTTCTTC.

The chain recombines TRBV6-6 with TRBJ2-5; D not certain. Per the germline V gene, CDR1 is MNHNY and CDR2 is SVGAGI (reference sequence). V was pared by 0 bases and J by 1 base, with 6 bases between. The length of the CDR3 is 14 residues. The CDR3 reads CASSYSTAQETQYF. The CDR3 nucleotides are TGTGCCAGCAGTTACTCGACGGCCCAAGAGACCCAGTACTTC.

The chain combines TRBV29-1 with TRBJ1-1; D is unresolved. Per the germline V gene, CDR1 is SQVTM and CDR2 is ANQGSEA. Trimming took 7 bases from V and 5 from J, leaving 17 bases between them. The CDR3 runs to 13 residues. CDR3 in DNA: TGCAGCGAGTTAGGGCTCCCAGGTACTGAAGCTTTCTTT. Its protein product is CSELGLPGTEAFF.

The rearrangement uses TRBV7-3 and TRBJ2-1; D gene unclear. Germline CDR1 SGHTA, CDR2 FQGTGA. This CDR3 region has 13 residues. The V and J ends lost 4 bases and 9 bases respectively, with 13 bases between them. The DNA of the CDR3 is TGTGCCAGCAGCTGGGGAAGGGCGAGTGAGCAGTTCTTC. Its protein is CASSWGRASEQFF.

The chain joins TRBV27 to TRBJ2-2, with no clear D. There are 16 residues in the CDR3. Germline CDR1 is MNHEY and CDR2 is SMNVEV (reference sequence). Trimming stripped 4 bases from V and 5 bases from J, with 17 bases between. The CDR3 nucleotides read TGTGCCAGCAGTTCCTCCTCAGGTGGGATTACCGGGGAGCTGTTTTTT. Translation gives CASSSSSGGITGELFF.

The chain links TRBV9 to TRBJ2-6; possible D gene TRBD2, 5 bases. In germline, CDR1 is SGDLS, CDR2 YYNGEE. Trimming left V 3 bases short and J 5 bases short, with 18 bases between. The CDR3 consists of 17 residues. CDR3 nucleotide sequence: TGTGCCAGCAGCGGGCCAATCAAACTAGTAAGGGCCAACGTCCTGACTTTC. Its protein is CASSGPIKLVRANVLTF.

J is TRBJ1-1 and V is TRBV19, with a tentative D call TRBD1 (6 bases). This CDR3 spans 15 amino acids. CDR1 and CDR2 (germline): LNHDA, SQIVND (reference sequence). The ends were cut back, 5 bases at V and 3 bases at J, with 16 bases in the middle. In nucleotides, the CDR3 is TGTGCCAGTAGTCCTTGGGAGCAGGGGTACACTGAAGCTTTCTTT. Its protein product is CASSPWEQGYTEAFF.

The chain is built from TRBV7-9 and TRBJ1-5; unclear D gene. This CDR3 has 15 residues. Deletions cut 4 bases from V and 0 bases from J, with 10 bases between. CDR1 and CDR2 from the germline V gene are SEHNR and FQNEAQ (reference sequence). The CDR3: CASSSEIYSNQPQHF. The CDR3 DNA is TGTGCCAGCAGCTCTGAAATCTATAGCAATCAGCCCCAGCATTTT.

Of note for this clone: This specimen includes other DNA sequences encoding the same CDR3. The CDR3 DNA is TGCAGCGTTGGCGGGAACACCGGGGAGCTGTTTTTT. Protein: CSVGGNTGELFF. This rearrangement joins TRBV29-1 to TRBJ2-2; D call uncertain. V dropped 4 bases and J dropped 1 base, with 4 bases sitting between them. The CDR3 is 12 amino acids. CDR1 SQVTM and CDR2 ANQGSEA come from the germline V gene.

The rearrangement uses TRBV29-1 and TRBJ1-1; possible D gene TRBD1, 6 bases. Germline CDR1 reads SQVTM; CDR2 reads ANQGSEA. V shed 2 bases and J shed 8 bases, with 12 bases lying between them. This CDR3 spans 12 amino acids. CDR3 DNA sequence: TGCAGCGTTGAAAAGGGGGGCCGAGAAGCTTTCTTT. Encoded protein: CSVEKGGREAFF.

The CDR3 protein is CASSMGWGYNQPQHF. DNA for the CDR3: TGTGCCAGTAGTATGGGTTGGGGTTACAATCAGCCCCAGCATTTT. The chain links TRBV19 to TRBJ1-5; unclear D gene. The CDR3 totals 15 residues. The V gene lost 3 bases and the J gene lost 3 bases, with 12 bases spanning the gap. The germline V gene has CDR1 LNHDA and CDR2 SQIVND (reference sequence).

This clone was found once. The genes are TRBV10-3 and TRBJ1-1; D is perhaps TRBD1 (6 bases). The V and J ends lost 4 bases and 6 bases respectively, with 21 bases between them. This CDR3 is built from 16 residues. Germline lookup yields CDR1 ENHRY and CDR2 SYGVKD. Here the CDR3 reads CAISANSQTGLPEAFF. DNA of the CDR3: TGTGCCATCAGTGCGAATTCCCAAACAGGGCTGCCTGAAGCTTTCTTT.

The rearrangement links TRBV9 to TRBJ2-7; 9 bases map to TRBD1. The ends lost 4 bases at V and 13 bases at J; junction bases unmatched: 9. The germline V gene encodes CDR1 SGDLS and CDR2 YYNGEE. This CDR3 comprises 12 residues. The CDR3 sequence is CASSSQQGAPYF. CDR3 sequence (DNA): TGTGCCAGCAGCTCACAACAGGGGGCCCCATACTTC.

CDR3 in DNA: TGTGCCAGCAGAACTGGGGCCAACGTCCTGACTTTC. This encodes CASRTGANVLTF. The rearrangement links TRBV6-5 to TRBJ2-6; D gene ambiguous. Germline assignment: CDR1 MNHEY and CDR2 SVGAGI. This CDR3 region has 12 residues. Between the trimmed V and J ends, which lost 6 bases and 2 bases, there was a span of 2 bases.

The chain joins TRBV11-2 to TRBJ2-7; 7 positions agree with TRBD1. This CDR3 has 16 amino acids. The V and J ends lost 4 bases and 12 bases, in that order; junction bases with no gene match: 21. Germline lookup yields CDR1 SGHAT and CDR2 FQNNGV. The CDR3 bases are TGTGCCAGCAGCTCGATCATGGGACAGCGTTTGAGAGAATTGTACTTC. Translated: CASSSIMGQRLRELYF.

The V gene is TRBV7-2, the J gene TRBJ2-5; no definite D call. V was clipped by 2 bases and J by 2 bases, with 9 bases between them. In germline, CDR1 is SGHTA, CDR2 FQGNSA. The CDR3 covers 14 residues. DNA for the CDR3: TGTGCCAGCAGCTTATCAGGCGCACAAGAGACCCAGTACTTC. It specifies CASSLSGAQETQYF.

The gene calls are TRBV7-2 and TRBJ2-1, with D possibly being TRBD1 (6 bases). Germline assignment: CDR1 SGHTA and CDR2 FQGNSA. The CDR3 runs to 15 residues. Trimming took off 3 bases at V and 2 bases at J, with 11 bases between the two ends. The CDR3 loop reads CASSFYPGAYNEQFF. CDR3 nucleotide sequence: TGTGCCAGCAGCTTTTATCCAGGGGCCTACAATGAGCAGTTCTTC.